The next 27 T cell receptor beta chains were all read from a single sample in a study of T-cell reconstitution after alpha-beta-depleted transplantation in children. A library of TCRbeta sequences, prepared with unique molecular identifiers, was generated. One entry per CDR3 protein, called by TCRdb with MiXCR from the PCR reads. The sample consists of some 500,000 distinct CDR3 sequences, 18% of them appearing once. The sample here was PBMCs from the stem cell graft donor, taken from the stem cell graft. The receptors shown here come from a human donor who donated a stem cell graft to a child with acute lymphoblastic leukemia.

The CDR3 is CASSSSDLQAFF. In nucleotides, the CDR3 is TGTGCCAGCAGCTCGTCAGACCTACAAGCTTTCTTT. The chain employs TRBV7-9 and TRBJ1-1; no clear D gene. Trimming stripped 4 bases from V and 9 bases from J, with 12 bases between. The germline CDR1 and CDR2 sequences are SEHNR and FQNEAQ (reference sequence). The CDR3 loop spans 12 amino acids.

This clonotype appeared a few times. The CDR3, as DNA: TGTGCTAGTGGTTTGGGAGAAGGTCATGGGGACAATGAGCAGTTCTTC. It yields the protein CASGLGEGHGDNEQFF. This chain joins TRBV12-5 and TRBJ2-1; no definite D call. The ends were cut back, 1 base at V and 5 bases at J, with 15 bases in the middle. From germline, CDR1 is LGHNT and CDR2 FRNRAP. The CDR3 sequence is 16 residues long.

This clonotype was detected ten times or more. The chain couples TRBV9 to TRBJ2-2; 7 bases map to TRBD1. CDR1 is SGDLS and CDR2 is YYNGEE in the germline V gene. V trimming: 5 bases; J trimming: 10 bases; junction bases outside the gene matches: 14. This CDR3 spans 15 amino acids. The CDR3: CASRRGQVGEEELFF. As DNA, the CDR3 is TGTGCCAGCAGGCGCGGACAGGTGGGGGAAGAGGAGCTGTTTTTT.

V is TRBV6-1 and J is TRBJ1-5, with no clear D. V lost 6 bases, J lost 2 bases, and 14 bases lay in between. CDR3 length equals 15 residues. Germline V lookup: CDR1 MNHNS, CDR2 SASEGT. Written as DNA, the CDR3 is TGTGCCAGCAGAATCGATCGGAGTGGCAATCAGCCCCAGCATTTT. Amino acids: CASRIDRSGNQPQHF.

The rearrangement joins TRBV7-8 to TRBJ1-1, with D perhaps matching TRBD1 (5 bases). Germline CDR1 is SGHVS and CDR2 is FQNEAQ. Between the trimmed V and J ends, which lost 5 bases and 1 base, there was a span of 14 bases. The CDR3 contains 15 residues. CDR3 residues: CASSPKPDRNTEAFF. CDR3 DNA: TGTGCCAGCAGCCCGAAACCCGACAGGAACACTGAAGCTTTCTTT.

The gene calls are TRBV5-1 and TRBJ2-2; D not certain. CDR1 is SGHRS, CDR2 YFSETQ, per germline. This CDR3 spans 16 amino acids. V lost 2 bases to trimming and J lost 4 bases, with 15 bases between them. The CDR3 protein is CASSFLDPISTGELFF. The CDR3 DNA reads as TGCGCCAGCAGCTTCTTGGACCCAATCAGCACCGGGGAGCTGTTTTTT.

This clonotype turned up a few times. CDR3 amino acids: CASSFSVGGGGGETEAFF. CDR3 sequence (DNA): TGTGCCAGCAGTTTCTCCGTGGGGGGGGGAGGTGGAGAAACTGAAGCTTTCTTT. This chain uses TRBV28 with TRBJ1-1, with D possibly TRBD1 on 5 matching bases. Germline values: CDR1 MDHEN, CDR2 SYDVKM. The V gene lost 3 bases and the J gene lost 5 bases, with 25 bases spanning the gap. The CDR3 runs 18 residues. The whole variable domain, filled in from reference TRBV28 and TRBJ1-1, reads DVKVTQSSRYLVKRTGEKVFLECVQDMDHENMFWYRQDPGLGLRLIYFSYDVKMKEKGDIPEGYSVSREKKERFSLILESASTNQTSMYLCASSFSVGGGGGETEAFFGQGTRLTVV.

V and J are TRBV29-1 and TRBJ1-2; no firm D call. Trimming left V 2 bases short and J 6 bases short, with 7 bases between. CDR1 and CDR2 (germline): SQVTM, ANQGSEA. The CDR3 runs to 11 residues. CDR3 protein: CSVEKTDGYTF. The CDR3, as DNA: TGCAGCGTTGAAAAAACGGATGGCTACACCTTC. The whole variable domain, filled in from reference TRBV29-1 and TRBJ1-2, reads SAVISQKPSRDICQRGTSLTIQCQVDSQVTMMFWYRQQPGQSLTLIATANQGSEATYESGFVIDKFPISRPNLTFSTLTVSNMSPEDSSIYLCSVEKTDGYTFGSGTRLTVV.

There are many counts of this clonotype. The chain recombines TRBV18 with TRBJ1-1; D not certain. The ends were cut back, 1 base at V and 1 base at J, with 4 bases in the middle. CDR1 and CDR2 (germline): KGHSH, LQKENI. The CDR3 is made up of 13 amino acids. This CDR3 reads CASSPQGNTEAFF. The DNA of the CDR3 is TGTGCCAGCTCACCACAGGGGAACACTGAAGCTTTCTTT.

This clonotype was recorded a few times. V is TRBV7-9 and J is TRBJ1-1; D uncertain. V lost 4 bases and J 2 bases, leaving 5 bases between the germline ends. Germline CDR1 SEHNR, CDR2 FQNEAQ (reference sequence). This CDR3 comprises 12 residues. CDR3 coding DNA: TGTGCCAGCAGCTCGATCAACACTGAAGCTTTCTTT. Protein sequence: CASSSINTEAFF.

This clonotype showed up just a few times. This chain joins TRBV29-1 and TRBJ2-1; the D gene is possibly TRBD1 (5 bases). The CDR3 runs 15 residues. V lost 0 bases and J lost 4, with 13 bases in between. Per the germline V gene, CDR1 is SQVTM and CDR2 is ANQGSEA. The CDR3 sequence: CSVEDVWGSYNEQFF. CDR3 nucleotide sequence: TGCAGCGTTGAAGATGTATGGGGCAGTTACAATGAGCAGTTCTTC.

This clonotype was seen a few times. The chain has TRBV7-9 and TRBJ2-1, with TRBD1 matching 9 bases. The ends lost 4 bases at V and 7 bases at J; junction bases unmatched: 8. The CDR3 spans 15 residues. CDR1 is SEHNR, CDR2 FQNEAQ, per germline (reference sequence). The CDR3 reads CASSSLQGARNEQFF. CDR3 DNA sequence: TGTGCCAGCAGCTCTCTACAGGGGGCTCGGAATGAGCAGTTCTTC.

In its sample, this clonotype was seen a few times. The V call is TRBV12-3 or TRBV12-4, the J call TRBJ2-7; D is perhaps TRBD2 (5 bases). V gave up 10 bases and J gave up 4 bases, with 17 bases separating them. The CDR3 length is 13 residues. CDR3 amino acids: CATGREGRYEQYF. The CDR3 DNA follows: TGTGCCACCGGCCGCGAGGGCCGTTACGAGCAGTACTTC.

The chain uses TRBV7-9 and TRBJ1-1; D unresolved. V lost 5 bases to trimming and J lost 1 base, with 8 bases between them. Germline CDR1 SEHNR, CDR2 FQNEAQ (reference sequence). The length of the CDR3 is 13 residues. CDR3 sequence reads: CASSTDPNTEAFF. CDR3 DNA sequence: TGTGCCAGCAGCACGGATCCGAACACTGAAGCTTTCTTT. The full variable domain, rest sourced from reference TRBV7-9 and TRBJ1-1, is DTGVSQNPRHKITKRGQNVTFRCDPISEHNRLYWYRQTLGQGPEFLTYFQNEAQLEKSRLLSDRFSAERPKGSFSTLEIQRTEQGDSAMYLCASSTDPNTEAFFGQGTRLTVV.

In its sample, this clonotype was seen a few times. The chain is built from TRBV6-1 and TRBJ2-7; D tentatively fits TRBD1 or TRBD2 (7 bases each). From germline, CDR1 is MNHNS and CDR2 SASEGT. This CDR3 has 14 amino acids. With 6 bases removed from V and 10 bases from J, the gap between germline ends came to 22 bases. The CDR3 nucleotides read TGTGCCAGCAGGGGAGGGGGCCTAGGAATGGGTCAGTACTTC. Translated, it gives CASRGGGLGMGQYF.

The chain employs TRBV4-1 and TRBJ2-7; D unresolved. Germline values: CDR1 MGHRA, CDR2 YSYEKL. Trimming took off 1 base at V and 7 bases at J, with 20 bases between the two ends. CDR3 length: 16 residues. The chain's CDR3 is CASSQGGRLTPREQYF. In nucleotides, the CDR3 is TGCGCCAGCAGCCAAGGAGGACGGCTGACTCCTCGGGAGCAGTACTTC.

The chain's CDR3 is CASSLGAAIAQYF. The CDR3 region has the DNA TGTGCCAGCAGCTTGGGGGCCGCCATAGCCCAGTACTTC. The genes are TRBV5-6 and TRBJ2-5, with D uncertain. This CDR3 is built from 13 residues. Trimming took off 0 bases at V and 9 bases at J, with 12 bases between the two ends. The germline V gene has CDR1 SGHDT and CDR2 YYEEEE.

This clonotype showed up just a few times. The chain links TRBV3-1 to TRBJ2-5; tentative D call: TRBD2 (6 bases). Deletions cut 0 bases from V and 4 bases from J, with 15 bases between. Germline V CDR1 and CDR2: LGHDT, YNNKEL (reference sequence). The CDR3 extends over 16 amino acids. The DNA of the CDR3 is TGTGCCAGCAGCCAAGATCTTTTACGGGAGAGAGAGACCCAGTACTTC. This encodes CASSQDLLRERETQYF.

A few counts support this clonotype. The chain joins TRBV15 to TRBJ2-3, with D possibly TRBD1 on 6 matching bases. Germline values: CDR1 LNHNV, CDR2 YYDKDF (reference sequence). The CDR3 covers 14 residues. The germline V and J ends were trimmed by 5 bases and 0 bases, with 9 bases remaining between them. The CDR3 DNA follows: TGTGCCACCAGCCCCACAGGGAGCACAGATACGCAGTATTTT. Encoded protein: CATSPTGSTDTQYF. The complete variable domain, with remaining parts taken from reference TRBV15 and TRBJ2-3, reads DAMVIQNPRYQVTQFGKPVTLSCSQTLNHNVMYWYQQKSSQAPKLLFHYYDKDFNNEADTPDNFQSRRPNTSFCFLDIRSPGLGDTAMYLCATSPTGSTDTQYFGPGTRLTVL.

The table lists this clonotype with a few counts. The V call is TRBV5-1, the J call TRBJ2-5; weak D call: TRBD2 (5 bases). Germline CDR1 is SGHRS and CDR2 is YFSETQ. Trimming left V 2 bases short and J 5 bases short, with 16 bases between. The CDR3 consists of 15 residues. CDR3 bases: TGCGCCAGCAGCTTCCTGGAGGCAACCCGGGAGACCCAGTACTTC. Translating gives CASSFLEATRETQYF.

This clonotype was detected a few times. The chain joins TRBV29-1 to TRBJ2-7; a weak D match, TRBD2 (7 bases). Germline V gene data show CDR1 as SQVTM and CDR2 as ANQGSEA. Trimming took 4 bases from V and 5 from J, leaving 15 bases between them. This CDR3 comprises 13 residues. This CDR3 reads CSVVRGRGDEQYF. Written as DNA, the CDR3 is TGCAGCGTTGTGCGGGGGCGCGGGGACGAGCAGTACTTC.

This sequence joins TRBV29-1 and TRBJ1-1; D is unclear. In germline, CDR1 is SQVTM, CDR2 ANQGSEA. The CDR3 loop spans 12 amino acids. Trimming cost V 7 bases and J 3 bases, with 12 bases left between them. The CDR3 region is CSADQSDTEAFF. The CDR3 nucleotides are TGCAGCGCGGACCAATCGGACACTGAAGCTTTCTTT. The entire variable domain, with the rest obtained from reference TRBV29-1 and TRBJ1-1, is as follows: SAVISQKPSRDICQRGTSLTIQCQVDSQVTMMFWYRQQPGQSLTLIATANQGSEATYESGFVIDKFPISRPNLTFSTLTVSNMSPEDSSIYLCSADQSDTEAFFGQGTRLTVV.

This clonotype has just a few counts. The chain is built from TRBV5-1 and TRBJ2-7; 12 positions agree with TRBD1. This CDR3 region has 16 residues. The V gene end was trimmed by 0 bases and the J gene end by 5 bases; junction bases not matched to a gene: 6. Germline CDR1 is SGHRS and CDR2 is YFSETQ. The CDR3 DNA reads TGCGCCAGCAGCTTGGGGGGGACAGGGGGCTTCCACGAGCAGTACTTC. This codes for CASSLGGTGGFHEQYF.

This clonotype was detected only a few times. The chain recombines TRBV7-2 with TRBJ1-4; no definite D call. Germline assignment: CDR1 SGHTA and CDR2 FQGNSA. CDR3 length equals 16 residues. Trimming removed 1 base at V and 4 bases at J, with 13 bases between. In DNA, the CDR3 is TGTGCCAGCAGCTTAGGGGAGACGGGGTTTAATGAAAAACTGTTTTTT. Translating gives CASSLGETGFNEKLFF.

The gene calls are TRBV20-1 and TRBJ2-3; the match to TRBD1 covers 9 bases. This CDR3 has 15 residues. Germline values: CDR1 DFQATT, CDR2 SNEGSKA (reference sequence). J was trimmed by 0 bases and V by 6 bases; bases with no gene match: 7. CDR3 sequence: CSAGTGRASTDTQYF. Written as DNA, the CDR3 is TGCAGTGCCGGGACAGGGCGAGCGAGCACAGATACGCAGTATTTT.

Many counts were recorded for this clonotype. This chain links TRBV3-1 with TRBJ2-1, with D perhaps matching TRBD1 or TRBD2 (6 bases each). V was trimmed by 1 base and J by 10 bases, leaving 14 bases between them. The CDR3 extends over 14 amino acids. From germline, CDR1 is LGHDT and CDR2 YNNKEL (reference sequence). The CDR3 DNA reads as TGTGCCAGCAGCCAAGTCCCAAGGGGGGAGGAGCAGTTCTTC. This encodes CASSQVPRGEEQFF.

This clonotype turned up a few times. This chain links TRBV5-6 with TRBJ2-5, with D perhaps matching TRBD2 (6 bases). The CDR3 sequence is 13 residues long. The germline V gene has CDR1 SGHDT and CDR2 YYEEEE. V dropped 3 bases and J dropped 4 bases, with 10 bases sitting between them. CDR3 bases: TGTGCCAGCAGCTGGACTATGAGAGAGACCCAGTACTTC. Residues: CASSWTMRETQYF. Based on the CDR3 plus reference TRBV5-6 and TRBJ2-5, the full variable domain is DAGVTQSPTHLIKTRGQQVTLRCSPKSGHDTVSWYQQALGQGPQFIFQYYEEEERQRGNFPDRFSGHQFPNYSSELNVNALLLGDSALYLCASSWTMRETQYFGPGTRLLVL.